The present TCR beta chain was sequenced within a study of cytomegalovirus exposure and HLA in healthy donors (dated by TCRdb to about 2017). Looking at the study overall: According to an earlier analysis of 587 of the donors, about 190 million T cells yielded roughly 110 million unique TCR beta sequences and approximately 300 Gb of sequence data. Roughly 290 gigabases of sequencing data and around 90 million unique TCR sequences made up an early release that covered approximately 700 HLA-typed donors. Of the 300 to 500 genotyped donors, 70% to 90% were placed in the genetic ancestry cluster associated with self-reported Caucasian donors. The aim of the study was to test whether cataloging public T cell receptors could identify signatures of past pathogen exposure. The study profiled the T cell repertoires of hundreds of subjects by immunosequencing and related them to cytomegalovirus serostatus. In addition to the first cohort of 666 subjects, a separate validation cohort of 100 to 150 different subjects was used. The study combined high-throughput TCR immunosequencing, statistical association of individual TCRs with disease status, and machine learning to predict cytomegalovirus infection status. In a later analysis, previously published TCR beta repertoires from hundreds of donors were re-analyzed and high-resolution HLA genotyping was added so that TCR occurrence patterns could be studied. In the later analysis, no new phenotypic data were used to find candidate immune exposures; instead, reliance was placed on TCR beta sequences and their occurrence across donors. In an earlier analysis of several hundred of the donors, high-throughput TCR beta sequencing was used to judge whether each TCR beta V gene segment behaved as functional or pseudogenic. Donor age, sex, ethnicity and CMV serostatus were compiled alongside the repertoire data. In a later genetic analysis, genome-wide SNP genotypes for about three fifths of the roughly 670 donors were used, and that subset was treated as a discovery cohort. Every discovery cohort repertoire had been produced on one sequencing platform. Class I and class II HLA loci were covered by the typing at four-digit resolution. Typing coverage differed by locus: A, B, C, DRB1 and DQB1 were typed in roughly 620-630 donors, DQA1 in about 510, DPA1 in some 600, and DPB1 in 400 to 490. Several DR-DQ haplotypes were handled as single units for association and clustering because linkage in the cohort was strong. Among around 400 genotyped donors of the cohort, an average of around 240,000 unique TCR beta nucleotide sequences were sequenced per donor, roughly 18% of them non-productive. What the work shows at the level of the full study, not this receptor alone: An association between a missense DCLRE1C variant and V-gene and J-gene trimming of TCR beta chains was found in a later genetic analysis and replicated in an independent cohort. Linkage disequilibrium might explain the correlated functional status among segregating V segments, but an unknown experimental factor could not be ruled out. A further reported finding was that TCR beta sequences accurately predicted the HLA-A and HLA-B alleles for most subjects in the first cohort. The presence/absence analyses assumed that sequencing depth was roughly uniform across donors, and that assumption may not be true. While some public TCRs were present in many individuals, most TCR sequences turned up only very rarely across donors. In vitro tests confirmed that a few of the cytomegalovirus-associated TCR beta chains recognize cytomegalovirus antigens. In an earlier analysis of more than 500 of the donors, most TCR beta V segments appeared in productive rearrangements about 87% or about 30% of the time, broadly matching IMGT annotations. Assigning TCR associations to individual alleles was difficult when HLA alleles, especially DR and DQ, strongly co-occurred. The earlier analysis of a few hundred of the donors excluded around 17 rarely observed V segments, including chromosome 9 orphons, because counts were too low. A later analysis found that TCR association rates varied across HLA loci, with DRB1 alleles showing the most associated TCRs and HLA-C alleles the fewest. In a later analysis, several top co-occurrence clusters were reported to appear linked to parvovirus B19, influenza, CMV and Epstein-Barr virus. Some IMGT-functional V segments, including TRBV6-2 and TRBV6-3, could not be told apart with the 87-base-pair reads, so those segments were excluded. According to a later genetic analysis, donors in an Asian-associated ancestry cluster had fewer N-insertions in productive TCRs than the approximately 650-donor mean. A total of some 180 TCR beta chains were listed by the study as associated with cytomegalovirus. A later analysis associated about 17,000 TCR beta sequences with specific HLA alleles at a false discovery rate of 0.05. This cohort had only TCR beta chains sequenced, and the lack of alpha or paired-chain data limited which features could be detected. Most CMV-associated TCR beta chains appeared to be HLA-restricted in a later analysis, and the HLA associations seemed to be driven largely by CMV exposure. In a later analysis, HLA-associated TCR beta chains were found to be more clonally expanded and to have lower generation probabilities than equally common non-associated chains. It was suggested by the authors that the approach could potentially be generalized to other disease states and immunological phenotypes. A group of highly shared sequence variants was considered likely to be a technical artifact of the sequencing pipeline. Because some donors lacked HLA typing at each locus, the association tests relied only on the typed subset. Immune exposure information for the cohort was limited to CMV serostatus. The classifier was reported to diagnose cytomegalovirus status with high specificity and sensitivity in both the original and validation cohorts.

CDR3 length: 13 amino acids, cysteine to phenylalanine. This entry keeps only the CDR3 DNA: 39 bases, framed from base 1. V is cut by 2 bases and J by 6 bases, and the space between the germline ends is 10 bases. From the germline V gene, CDR1 is SGHTA and CDR2 is FQGNSA. In total, just over 650 healthy bone marrow donors made up the cohort. At the time of sampling, all cohort members were nominally healthy, though unrecorded immune exposures were likely present. The donor tested CMV seronegative and was one of the 352 seronegative cohort members. A peripheral blood sample was provided by each donor, and peripheral blood mononuclear cells were used for TCR beta sequencing. Genomic DNA was extracted from the blood cell samples with the Qiagen DNeasy Blood Extraction Kit. Library preparation used the immunoSEQ multiplex PCR assay. A mixture of 60 forward primers for TCR Vbeta segments and 13 reverse primers for TCR Jbeta segments was used in the multiplex PCR. The CDR3 region of rearranged TCR beta genes was amplified from genomic DNA by a multiplex PCR assay. Amplified TCR beta libraries were sequenced as 87-base-pair reads on the Illumina HiSeq System. The study's own analysis went as follows. In a later analysis, 80 million or so unique TCR beta chains were counted across the 690 or so repertoires, and some 10 million of these chains were shared by at least two donors. To remove PCR and sequencing errors, raw reads were error-corrected and collapsed into unique sequences using a nearest-neighbor algorithm that merged closely related sequences. V, D and J gene segments were assigned by aligning CDR3 sequences to IMGT reference sequences. For a sequence to be retained, a match of at least six nucleotides to both a V gene segment and a J gene segment was required. A rearrangement counted as productive if the CDR3 had no stop codons and remained in frame with V and J, and every other rearrangement counted as non-productive. CDR3 was defined by IMGT convention, running from the second conserved V-encoded cysteine to the conserved J-encoded phenylalanine. The earlier analysis of about 610 of the donors excluded sequences that lacked an unambiguous match to a single V gene segment. An earlier analysis of 500 to 600 of the donors classified V segments as functional when productive rearrangements were above 56.7% and as segregating when the standard deviation between donors was above 5%. A statistical classification framework was built to diagnose cytomegalovirus status from the catalog of TCR beta chain sequences. In a later analysis, TCR nucleotide sequences were compared against IMGT/GENE-DB human TR gene sequences so that V and J genes could be assigned. The TCRdist pipeline was used in a later analysis to assign CDR3 sequences and most-parsimonious VDJ recombination scenarios. In a later analysis, each TCR beta chain was defined by its CDR3 amino acid sequence together with its V-gene family, and reads without a unique V-gene family were excluded. To address suspected cross-contamination and a sequencing artifact, a later analysis removed 450 to 700 highly shared, low-generation-probability nucleotide sequences. In a later analysis, a clonal expansion index for each public chain was calculated from normalized within-repertoire ranks of inferred template counts. In a later analysis, generation probabilities were computed using a VDJ recombination model fitted to out-of-frame rearrangements, and the results were checked against IGoR. In a later analysis, hypergeometric tests were used to score TCR-TCR, TCR-HLA and TCR-CMV co-occurrence, with a repertoire-size bias correction applied to TCR pairs. False discovery rates were estimated in a later analysis by permuting HLA or CMV assignments 20 times. In a later analysis, co-occurring TCRs were grouped using DBSCAN, and TCRdist sequence similarity was added for clustering within HLA-allele-positive subsets. Co-occurrence clustering excluded repertoires with fewer than 30,000 or more than 120,000 public chains, plus five with anomalous nucleotide sharing. What TCRdb holds here is the immuneACCESS table cut down to in-frame rearrangements. Part of the clones is not present; checked against another copy, under half of the missing clones reflect an unresolved V gene, and the others are unexplained. That table gives V, J and clone size, and the DNA gave D and trimming. The sample's clone listing holds 100,000 to 150,000 clones. The leading ten clones occupy roughly 1.4% of the sample.

Comment on this clone: Its antigen target is currently unknown.

The specimen was PBMCs. This receptor chain uses TRBV7-2 and TRBJ1-2; a tentative D match to TRBD1 spans 5 bases. The TCR sequence derives from a woman aged 40 to 50 in good health and CMV-seronegative. Read as DNA, the sequence is TGTGCCAGCAGCTTACGGGGGGTTGATGGCTACACCTTC. It codes for CASSLRGVDGYTF. Joined to the reference TRBV7-2 and TRBJ1-2 proteins, this CDR3 gives the full variable domain: GAGVSQSPSNKVTEKGKDVELRCDPISGHTALYWYRQSLGQGLEFLIYFQGNSAPDKSGLPSDRFSAERTGGSVSTLTIQRTQQEDSAVYLCASSLRGVDGYTFGSGTRLTVV.